Listed below are T cell receptor beta chains from one sample, sequenced in a study of blood T cell repertoires in COVID-19. Sequenced by immunoSEQ multiplex PCR; TCRdb stores in-frame clones only, minus some. Altogether about 170,000 clones are present, less than 90% being singletons, with the ten largest covering about 14%. The specimen was peripheral blood. These receptor sequences come from a woman in her 70s with COVID-19, enrolled during active disease. Both conserved end residues are part of each CDR3. D genes are given only for firm matches. Size tells how often a clone was seen (once, few, many) or the class of an expanded clone, and some rows leave it out.

D gene: TRBD2
J gene: TRBJ2-3
V gene: TRBV30
clone size: NA
CDR3 protein: CAWSGTSGRADTQYF
CDR3 DNA: TGTGCCTGGAGTGGGACTAGCGGGAGGGCAGATACGCAGTATTTT

D gene: NA
J gene: TRBJ1-6
V gene: TRBV7-9
clone size: NA
CDR3 protein: CASSLGADNSPLHF
CDR3 DNA: TGTGCCAGCAGCTTAGGGGCCGATAATTCACCCCTCCACTTT

D gene: NA
J gene: TRBJ2-3
V gene: TRBV5-1
clone size: NA
CDR3 protein: CASWLQATDTQYF
CDR3 DNA: TGCGCCAGCTGGCTCCAGGCCACAGATACGCAGTATTTT

D gene: NA
J gene: TRBJ2-7
V gene: TRBV6-1
clone size: NA
CDR3 protein: CASSELGGVDEQYF
CDR3 DNA: TGTGCCAGCAGTGAACTAGGAGGGGTGGACGAGCAGTACTTC

D gene: NA
J gene: TRBJ1-6
V gene: TRBV25-1
clone size: few
CDR3 protein: CASSEGSRNSPLHF
CDR3 DNA: TGTGCCAGCAGTGAGGGTTCGCGGAATTCACCCCTCCACTTT

D gene: NA
J gene: TRBJ1-5
V gene: TRBV28
clone size: NA
CDR3 protein: CASSSASTGKNQPQHF
CDR3 DNA: TGTGCCAGCAGCTCCGCCTCGACAGGAAAGAATCAGCCCCAGCATTTT

D gene: NA
J gene: TRBJ2-5
V gene: TRBV19
clone size: NA
CDR3 protein: CASSIWGSGVGQETQYF
CDR3 DNA: TGTGCCAGTAGTATTTGGGGCTCGGGAGTGGGTCAAGAGACCCAGTACTTC

D gene: NA
J gene: TRBJ2-3
V gene: TRBV15
clone size: NA
CDR3 protein: CATSNAGSTDTQYF
CDR3 DNA: TGTGCCACCAGCAACGCGGGGAGCACAGATACGCAGTATTTT

D gene: TRBD2
J gene: TRBJ2-7
V gene: TRBV6-2/TRBV6-3
clone size: NA
CDR3 protein: CASSSRLAGGQYEQYF
CDR3 DNA: TGTGCCAGCAGTTCAAGGCTAGCGGGAGGGCAGTACGAGCAGTACTTC

D gene: NA
J gene: TRBJ2-5
V gene: TRBV9
clone size: NA
CDR3 protein: CASSVAGPGSPLETQYF
CDR3 DNA: TGTGCCAGCAGCGTAGCAGGCCCGGGATCCCCTTTGGAGACCCAGTACTTC

D gene: TRBD1
J gene: TRBJ1-1
V gene: TRBV18
clone size: NA
CDR3 protein: CASSPRSGTGTTEAFF
CDR3 DNA: TGTGCCAGCTCACCACGGTCCGGGACAGGGACGACTGAAGCTTTCTTT

D gene: NA
J gene: TRBJ1-3
V gene: TRBV13
clone size: NA
CDR3 protein: CASSGTGNTIYF
CDR3 DNA: TGTGCCAGCAGCGGGACAGGAAACACCATATATTTT

D gene: TRBD2
J gene: TRBJ2-5
V gene: TRBV9
clone size: NA
CDR3 protein: CASSGSGGARETQYF
CDR3 DNA: TGTGCCAGCAGCGGGAGCGGGGGGGCAAGAGAGACCCAGTACTTC

D gene: NA
J gene: TRBJ1-5
V gene: TRBV19
clone size: few
CDR3 protein: CASNPWGGNQPQHF
CDR3 DNA: TGTGCCAGTAACCCATGGGGGGGCAATCAGCCCCAGCATTTT

D gene: NA
J gene: TRBJ1-5
V gene: TRBV15
clone size: NA
CDR3 protein: CATSRDRGAINQPQHF
CDR3 DNA: TGTGCCACCAGCAGAGATCGGGGGGCGATCAATCAGCCCCAGCATTTT